Listed below are T cell receptor beta chains from one sample, sequenced in a study of STAT3 mutations in large granular lymphocyte leukemia. The data were produced by immunoSEQ multiplex PCR, yet TCRdb's version contains in-frame clones alone and is incomplete. This table has a few thousand clones, 49% appearing once. The sequencing input was peripheral blood mononuclear cells. These receptors were collected from a man between 60 and 75 years old with T-cell large granular lymphocyte leukemia. Some clones in this sample may be carry-over from other donors' samples. Both conserved end residues are part of each CDR3. The D gene is left open where the match is weak. Size values are once, few and many counts, or a class for expanded clones, and some rows have none.

DNA | CDR3 | J | size | D | V
TGCAGCGTTGTGTCCACAGGGCTCGGAGGCTACACCTTC | CSVVSTGLGGYTF | TRBJ1-2 | NA | NA | TRBV29-1
TGTGCCAGCTCACCAGGACAGGGACCCTACAATGAGCAGTTCTTC | CASSPGQGPYNEQFF | TRBJ2-1 | NA | TRBD1 | TRBV18
TGCGCCAGCAGCCCGGGACAGGGGGCCAACAATGAGCAGTTCTTC | CASSPGQGANNEQFF | TRBJ2-1 | NA | TRBD1 | TRBV5-1
TGTGCCAGCTCACTTCTATCGCACCTCCCACATTTGAACACTGAAGCTTTCTTT | CASSLLSHLPHLNTEAFF | TRBJ1-1 | few | NA | TRBV18
TGTGCCAGCAGCTTTAGCGGGGGCAGCACAGATACGCAGTATTTT | CASSFSGGSTDTQYF | TRBJ2-3 | NA | TRBD2 | TRBV5-6
TGCGCCAGCAGCCAAGTCAACATCAACTATGGCTACACCTTC | CASSQVNINYGYTF | TRBJ1-2 | NA | NA | TRBV4-1
TGCACCAGCAGACAGGAAGAGACCCAGTACTTC | CTSRQEETQYF | TRBJ2-5 | medium-sized | NA | TRBV1
TGTGCCAGCAGGGCCGGGACAGATAATTCACCCCTCCACTTT | CASRAGTDNSPLHF | TRBJ1-6 | NA | TRBD1 | TRBV9
TGTGCCAGCAGCTTAGGGCTAGCGGGGGGGAATGAGCAGTTCTTC | CASSLGLAGGNEQFF | TRBJ2-1 | NA | TRBD2 | TRBV13
TGTGCTAGTGGTTCAGAGGGCGAAGATACGCAGTATTTT | CASGSEGEDTQYF | TRBJ2-3 | few | NA | TRBV12-5
TGCGCCAGCAGCTTGGCTAGCGGGGGGGGAGATACGCAGTATTTT | CASSLASGGGDTQYF | TRBJ2-3 | NA | TRBD2 | TRBV5-1
TGTGCCAGCTCACCACCTTCGTCCGGGGAGCTGTTTTTT | CASSPPSSGELFF | TRBJ2-2 | NA | NA | TRBV18
TGTGCCAGCAGCTACCGTGACGGAGGGGGAGAGACCCAGTACTTC | CASSYRDGGGETQYF | TRBJ2-5 | NA | NA | TRBV7-2
TGTGCCAGCAGTACGGCCGCCGAGCAGTACTTC | CASSTAAEQYF | TRBJ2-7 | NA | NA | TRBV5-4
TGCGCCAGCAGCTCAACAGGATCCTACGAGCAGTACTTC | CASSSTGSYEQYF | TRBJ2-7 | NA | NA | TRBV5-1
TGTGCCAGCAGCTCCCAGGGGCCCCAGCATTTT | CASSSQGPQHF | TRBJ1-5 | few | NA | TRBV7-8
TGTGCCAGCACGTGGACAGGGACCTATGGCTACACCTTC | CASTWTGTYGYTF | TRBJ1-2 | NA | TRBD1 | TRBV5-4
TGTGCCAGCAGCTTAGTAGACTCCGAGCAGTTCTTC | CASSLVDSEQFF | TRBJ2-1 | NA | NA | TRBV7-9
TGTGCCAGCAGCCGTGGAGTTGTCGATGATTATACAGATACGCAGTATTTT | CASSRGVVDDYTDTQYF | TRBJ2-3 | NA | NA | TRBV11-1
TGTGCCAGCAGCTTATCGGCAGAGACCCAGTACTTC | CASSLSAETQYF | TRBJ2-5 | few | NA | TRBV7-9
TGTGCCAGCAGCGTGGACAGGAATCAGCCCCAGCATTTT | CASSVDRNQPQHF | TRBJ1-5 | few | TRBD1 | TRBV11-2
TGTGCCTGGAACGGAGACAGGGACTATGGCTACACCTTC | CAWNGDRDYGYTF | TRBJ1-2 | NA | TRBD1 | TRBV30
TGTGCCAGCAGCCAAGAGGGGGCCCTCCGCGAGCAGTACTTC | CASSQEGALREQYF | TRBJ2-7 | NA | TRBD1 | TRBV5-4
TGCGCCAGCAGCTTTAGGACAGGGGAAGGCTACACCTTC | CASSFRTGEGYTF | TRBJ1-2 | few | TRBD1 | TRBV5-1
TGCGCCAGCAGCCTGAATCCCGGGACCCCGGCCGGCTTC | CASSLNPGTPAGF | TRBJ2-7 | NA | NA | TRBV5-1
TGTGCCAGCAGCTCGAGACGGACCCTTTATCAGCCCCAGCATTTT | CASSSRRTLYQPQHF | TRBJ1-5 | few | NA | TRBV11-1
TGTGCCAGCAGTTTGGTGGGAGTTAATTCACCCCTCCACTTT | CASSLVGVNSPLHF | TRBJ1-6 | few | NA | TRBV28
TGTGCCAGCTCGCTATATGGGGAGACCCAGTACTTC | CASSLYGETQYF | TRBJ2-5 | NA | NA | TRBV18
TGCGCCAGCAGCGCACAATCGACAGGGAACTATGGCTACACCTTC | CASSAQSTGNYGYTF | TRBJ1-2 | few | TRBD1 | TRBV5-1
TGCGCCAGCAGCCCCCTGGGACAGCTCTCCTATAATTCACCCCTCCACTTT | CASSPLGQLSYNSPLHF | TRBJ1-6 | NA | TRBD1 | TRBV5-1
TGCAGCGTGGGGACAGGGGTTGATAACACCATATATTTT | CSVGTGVDNTIYF | TRBJ1-3 | NA | TRBD1 | TRBV29-1
TGCGCCAGCAGCTTCACGGGACTAGCGGGCCGCCCCGGGGAGCTGTTTTTT | CASSFTGLAGRPGELFF | TRBJ2-2 | NA | TRBD2 | TRBV5-1
TGCGCCAGCAGCTCGGGAGCCAGCGGGGGAGGAGAGACCCAGTACTTC | CASSSGASGGGETQYF | TRBJ2-5 | few | TRBD2 | TRBV5-1
TGCGCCAGCAGCTCCGGGACTAGCGGGGGGGCCTCCGAGACCCAGTACTTC | CASSSGTSGGASETQYF | TRBJ2-5 | NA | TRBD2 | TRBV5-1
TGCAGCGTTGAGCAGGCACCTGGCAGCGAGCAGTACTTC | CSVEQAPGSEQYF | TRBJ2-7 | NA | NA | TRBV29-1
TGTGCCAGCAGTTCAAAATCCGCGGGGCCTGGCATGAACACTGAAGCTTTCTTT | CASSSKSAGPGMNTEAFF | TRBJ1-1 | NA | NA | TRBV5-4
TGCGCCAGCATCGGGGCTAGCGGGACTGCCTACAATGAGCAGTTCTTC | CASIGASGTAYNEQFF | TRBJ2-1 | NA | TRBD2 | TRBV5-1
TGTGCCTGGGGATCTGGCGGGCTAGCGGGGGCGGATACGCAGTATTTT | CAWGSGGLAGADTQYF | TRBJ2-3 | NA | TRBD2 | TRBV30
TGTGCCAGCAGCTTACTCGGGGGGGCCTACAATGAGCAGTTCTTC | CASSLLGGAYNEQFF | TRBJ2-1 | NA | TRBD2 | TRBV7-9
TGCGCCAGCAGTTGGACACTCGATAATGAAAAACTGTTTTTT | CASSWTLDNEKLFF | TRBJ1-4 | few | NA | TRBV5-1
TGTGCCAGCAGTTACAGGGGGGATAGCAATCAGCCCCAGCATTTT | CASSYRGDSNQPQHF | TRBJ1-5 | NA | NA | TRBV6-5
TGTGCCAGCTCACCGCTAGCGGGAGGGGGCTACAATGAGCAGTTCTTC | CASSPLAGGGYNEQFF | TRBJ2-1 | NA | TRBD2 | TRBV18
TGTGCCAGCAGCTTAGCGGCCGGGACAGGGCAGCAGCCCCAGCATTTT | CASSLAAGTGQQPQHF | TRBJ1-5 | few | TRBD1 | TRBV7-9
TGTGCCAGCAGCTTGGGGAGTCGTGAAGCTTTCTTT | CASSLGSREAFF | TRBJ1-1 | NA | NA | TRBV5-4
TGTGCCAGCAGTTCTGCAGGTCTGTTCTTC | CASSSAGLFF | TRBJ2-1 | NA | NA | TRBV6-6
TGCGCCAGCAGCCCGGTGGGTCAGGATTCACCCCTCCACTTT | CASSPVGQDSPLHF | TRBJ1-6 | NA | NA | TRBV5-1
TGCGCCACCCTTGACACTGCTAACTATGGCTACACCTTC | CATLDTANYGYTF | TRBJ1-2 | few | NA | TRBV10-2
TGCGCCAGCAGCTTGGGACAGGACTTTAATGAGCAGTTCTTC | CASSLGQDFNEQFF | TRBJ2-1 | NA | NA | TRBV5-1
TGTGCCAGCTCACTTGGCAGCCGCACTGAAGCTTTCTTT | CASSLGSRTEAFF | TRBJ1-1 | NA | NA | TRBV18
TGTGCCAGCAGCGGGAGTCAAGAGACCCAGTACTTC | CASSGSQETQYF | TRBJ2-5 | NA | NA | TRBV5-4
TGTGCCTGGAACCAGTTCACAGATACGCAGTATTTT | CAWNQFTDTQYF | TRBJ2-3 | NA | NA | TRBV30
TGTGCCACCAGGGACACCCTGTACGAGCAGTACTTC | CATRDTLYEQYF | TRBJ2-7 | NA | NA | TRBV18
TGCAGCGTTGTGGGACAGGGAAACGAGCAGTACTTC | CSVVGQGNEQYF | TRBJ2-7 | once | TRBD1 | TRBV29-1